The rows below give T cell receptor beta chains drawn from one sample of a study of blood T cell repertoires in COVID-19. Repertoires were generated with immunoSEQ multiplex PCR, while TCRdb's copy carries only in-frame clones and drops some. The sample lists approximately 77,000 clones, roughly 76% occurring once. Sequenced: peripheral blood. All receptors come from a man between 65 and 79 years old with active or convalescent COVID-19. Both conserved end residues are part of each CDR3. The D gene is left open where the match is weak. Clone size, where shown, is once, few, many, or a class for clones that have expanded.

CDR3: CASSQDPAGGYNEQFF
DNA: TGTGCCAGCAGCCAAGATCCAGCGGGGGGCTACAATGAGCAGTTCTTC
J: TRBJ2-1
size: -
D: TRBD2
V: TRBV4-2

CDR3: CASSLGVQETQYF
DNA: TGTGCCAGCAGCTTGGGCGTACAAGAGACCCAGTACTTC
J: TRBJ2-5
size: once
D: -
V: TRBV5-6

CDR3: CASSPPGGTGELFF
DNA: TGTGCCAGCAGTCCCCCCGGGGGTACCGGGGAGCTGTTTTTT
J: TRBJ2-2
size: -
D: -
V: TRBV28

CDR3: CASSQVGTRFSSYNEQFF
DNA: TGTGCCAGCAGCCAGGTCGGAACTAGGTTTAGCTCCTACAATGAGCAGTTCTTC
J: TRBJ2-1
size: -
D: -
V: TRBV4-2

CDR3: CASSQDRTGEFF
DNA: TGTGCCAGCAGTCAGGATAGGACAGGGGAGTTCTTC
J: TRBJ2-1
size: many
D: TRBD1
V: TRBV11-2

CDR3: CASSLDLGTGVHEQYF
DNA: TGTGCCAGCAGCTTAGATCTCGGGACAGGGGTCCACGAGCAGTACTTC
J: TRBJ2-7
size: many
D: TRBD1
V: TRBV11-3

CDR3: CASSPSGGAGEQFF
DNA: TGTGCCAGCAGCCCTAGCGGGGGGGCCGGTGAGCAGTTCTTC
J: TRBJ2-1
size: -
D: TRBD2
V: TRBV3-1/TRBV3-2

CDR3: CASSLASQGNEKLFF
DNA: TGTGCCAGCAGCTTAGCTTCCCAGGGTAATGAAAAACTGTTTTTT
J: TRBJ1-4
size: -
D: -
V: TRBV7-9

CDR3: CASSSADSYEQFF
DNA: TGCGCCAGCAGCTCAGCCGACAGCTATGAGCAGTTCTTC
J: TRBJ2-1
size: -
D: -
V: TRBV5-1

CDR3: CAWGTRIGIDTQYF
DNA: TGTGCCTGGGGGACTAGGATCGGTATAGATACGCAGTATTTT
J: TRBJ2-3
size: -
D: TRBD2
V: TRBV30

CDR3: CASGRQGSEAFF
DNA: TGTGCCAGCGGACGACAGGGCAGTGAAGCTTTCTTT
J: TRBJ1-1
size: -
D: TRBD1
V: TRBV2

CDR3: CASSFSGGTTDTQYF
DNA: TGTGCCAGCAGCTTTAGCGGGGGGACTACAGATACGCAGTATTTT
J: TRBJ2-3
size: once
D: TRBD2
V: TRBV9

CDR3: CASSRGMGTEAFF
DNA: TGCGCCAGCTCCAGGGGTATGGGGACTGAAGCTTTCTTT
J: TRBJ1-1
size: -
D: -
V: TRBV5-1

CDR3: CASKGQGGQPQHF
DNA: TGTGCCAGTAAAGGACAGGGAGGACAGCCCCAGCATTTT
J: TRBJ1-5
size: -
D: TRBD1
V: TRBV19

CDR3: CASSFPGGQGEQFF
DNA: TGTGCCAGCAGCTTTCCCGGGGGGCAAGGTGAGCAGTTCTTC
J: TRBJ2-1
size: -
D: -
V: TRBV5-4

CDR3: CASSSEGQASYGYTF
DNA: TGTGCCAGCAGTTCCGAGGGACAGGCGAGCTATGGCTACACCTTC
J: TRBJ1-2
size: -
D: TRBD1
V: TRBV6-5

CDR3: CASSLAGTNEKLFF
DNA: TGCGCCAGCAGCTTGGCAGGGACTAATGAAAAACTGTTTTTT
J: TRBJ1-4
size: -
D: -
V: TRBV5-1

CDR3: CASSPRPGTDLSYEQYF
DNA: TGTGCCAGCTCGCCTCGCCCCGGGACTGACCTCTCCTACGAGCAGTACTTC
J: TRBJ2-7
size: -
D: -
V: TRBV18

CDR3: CASSQVSRGDTQYF
DNA: TGTGCCAGCAGCCAAGTCTCCCGCGGGGATACGCAGTATTTT
J: TRBJ2-3
size: few
D: -
V: TRBV3-1/TRBV3-2

CDR3: CASSQGLGQGYYGYTF
DNA: TGTGCCAGCAGCCAAGGACTAGGACAGGGTTACTATGGCTACACCTTC
J: TRBJ1-2
size: -
D: TRBD1
V: TRBV3-1/TRBV3-2

CDR3: CSAGGTITYEQYF
DNA: TGCAGCGCCGGGGGGACCATTACCTACGAGCAGTACTTC
J: TRBJ2-7
size: -
D: TRBD2
V: TRBV29-1

CDR3: CAWSAHYGYTF
DNA: TGTGCCTGGAGTGCCCATTATGGCTACACCTTC
J: TRBJ1-2
size: -
D: -
V: TRBV30

CDR3: CAWSVTGGDQPQHF
DNA: TGTGCCTGGAGTGTGACAGGGGGCGATCAGCCCCAGCATTTT
J: TRBJ1-5
size: -
D: TRBD1
V: TRBV30

CDR3: CASSYLGEAFF
DNA: TGTGCCAGCAGTTACCTCGGAGAGGCTTTCTTT
J: TRBJ1-1
size: -
D: -
V: TRBV6-5

CDR3: CASRTGLAYGYTF
DNA: TGTGCCAGCCGGACAGGGCTGGCCTATGGCTACACCTTC
J: TRBJ1-2
size: -
D: TRBD1
V: TRBV28

CDR3: CASSRRDYEQYF
DNA: TGTGCCAGCAGCCGCAGGGACTACGAGCAGTACTTC
J: TRBJ2-7
size: -
D: -
V: TRBV7-8

CDR3: CASSSPGASNTGELFF
DNA: TGTGCCAGCAGTTCCCCAGGGGCTTCGAACACCGGGGAGCTGTTTTTT
J: TRBJ2-2
size: -
D: -
V: TRBV28

CDR3: CASGRDRGDEQYF
DNA: TGTGCTAGTGGTCGGGACAGGGGCGACGAGCAGTACTTC
J: TRBJ2-7
size: -
D: TRBD1
V: TRBV12-5

CDR3: CASMRDRGFQGYTF
DNA: TGTGCCAGCATGCGGGACAGGGGGTTTCAAGGCTACACCTTC
J: TRBJ1-2
size: -
D: TRBD1
V: TRBV2

CDR3: CASSPNLKDTQYF
DNA: TGTGCCAGCAGTCCTAACCTCAAAGATACGCAGTATTTT
J: TRBJ2-3
size: -
D: -
V: TRBV6-5

CDR3: CASSPLREQFYGYTF
DNA: TGTGCCAGCAGTCCCCTTCGGGAGCAATTTTATGGCTACACCTTC
J: TRBJ1-2
size: -
D: -
V: TRBV6-6

CDR3: CASSAGGGMYEQYF
DNA: TGCGCCAGCAGTGCCGGAGGGGGCATGTACGAGCAGTACTTC
J: TRBJ2-7
size: -
D: -
V: TRBV10-1

CDR3: CASSSPGQGAYGYTF
DNA: TGTGCCAGTAGTAGCCCAGGACAGGGGGCCTATGGCTACACCTTC
J: TRBJ1-2
size: -
D: TRBD1
V: TRBV19

CDR3: CASQRDRLGYTF
DNA: TGTGCCAGCCAGAGGGACAGGCTAGGCTACACCTTC
J: TRBJ1-2
size: once
D: TRBD1
V: TRBV2

CDR3: CAISLLAGDSTDTQYF
DNA: TGTGCCATCAGCCTTCTAGCGGGGGACTCCACAGATACGCAGTATTTT
J: TRBJ2-3
size: -
D: TRBD2
V: TRBV10-3

CDR3: CASSWQTSNTGELFF
DNA: TGTGCCAGCAGCTGGCAGACTTCAAACACCGGGGAGCTGTTTTTT
J: TRBJ2-2
size: -
D: -
V: TRBV7-6

CDR3: CASSQAGGWDYGYTF
DNA: TGCGCCAGCAGCCAGGCAGGGGGCTGGGACTATGGCTACACCTTC
J: TRBJ1-2
size: -
D: TRBD1
V: TRBV4-1

CDR3: CASSINSGFGQPQHF
DNA: TGTGCCAGTAGTATAAATTCAGGGTTCGGTCAGCCCCAGCATTTT
J: TRBJ1-5
size: -
D: -
V: TRBV19

CDR3: CASREQGLSGNTIYF
DNA: TGTGCCAGCAGGGAACAGGGCCTCTCTGGAAACACCATATATTTT
J: TRBJ1-3
size: -
D: -
V: TRBV2

CDR3: CASRGHRVVWWFQPQHF
DNA: TGTGCCAGCAGGGGACACAGGGTGGTTTGGTGGTTTCAGCCCCAGCATTTT
J: TRBJ1-5
size: -
D: -
V: TRBV21-1